Presented here are 20 T cell receptor beta chains from one specimen sequenced in a study of blood T cell repertoires in COVID-19. This table comes from immunoSEQ multiplex PCR, and its TCRdb copy is limited to in-frame clones, with some not included. This repertoire shows about 350,000 clones, approximately 89% found once; its top ten account for approximately 4.1%. The specimen sequenced was peripheral blood. The receptors were sampled from a woman in her fifties or sixties with COVID-19, enrolled during active disease.

On this clone: The same CDR3 is also encoded by other DNA sequences in this sample. The gene calls are TRBV28 and TRBJ2-7, with 9 nucleotides matching TRBD1. The CDR3 totals 15 residues. Trimming at V came to 1 base and at J to 7 bases, leaving 8 bases not matched to a gene. Germline V lookup: CDR1 MDHEN, CDR2 SYDVKM. The CDR3 coding sequence is TGTGCCAGCAGTTTATTCGGGACAGGGAAATATGAGCAGTACTTC. Translated, it gives CASSLFGTGKYEQYF.

The rearrangement links TRBV6-2 or TRBV6-3 to TRBJ1-5; TRBD1 might be the D (6 bases). The CDR3 loop spans 17 amino acids. CDR1 is MNHEY and CDR2 is SVGEGT in the germline V gene. V was shortened by 2 bases and J by 2 bases, with 16 bases between the two germline ends. The CDR3 loop reads CASSYGVGTGRNQPQHF. In DNA form, the CDR3 reads TGTGCCAGCAGTTACGGCGTTGGTACAGGGCGCAATCAGCCCCAGCATTTT.

V usage is TRBV11-3 and J usage is TRBJ1-1, with D uncertain. V gave up 4 bases and J gave up 2 bases, with 11 bases separating them. This CDR3 is built from 14 residues. CDR1 and CDR2 (germline): SGHNT, YENEEA. CDR3 sequence reads: CASSSSRGNTEAFF. The CDR3 coding sequence is TGTGCCAGCAGCTCATCCAGAGGAAACACTGAAGCTTTCTTT.

This clone was observed once. V gene TRBV27 combines with J gene TRBJ1-3; a possible D gene is TRBD1 (6 bases). This CDR3 is 15 amino acids long. From germline, CDR1 is MNHEY and CDR2 SMNVEV (reference sequence). The V gene lost 8 bases and the J gene lost 3 bases, with 17 bases spanning the gap. The CDR3 spells CASDPEQGYGNTIYF. CDR3 coding DNA: TGTGCCAGCGACCCTGAACAGGGATATGGAAACACCATATATTTT.

The gene calls are TRBV5-4 and TRBJ2-5, with 11 nucleotides matching TRBD2. Looked up from germline, CDR1 is SGHNT and CDR2 is YYREEE (reference sequence). The CDR3 runs 14 residues. Losses at the gene ends were 2 bases for V and 5 bases for J; bases not matched to a gene: 2. CDR3: CASSFSGGAETQYF. Written as DNA, the CDR3 is TGTGCCAGCAGCTTTAGCGGGGGGGCGGAGACCCAGTACTTC.

As regards this clone: In the same sample, other DNA sequences code for this CDR3. The rearrangement links TRBV5-1 to TRBJ2-7; TRBD1 aligns across 10 bases. The CDR3 loop spans 15 amino acids. V dropped 0 bases and J dropped 4; count of bases not matched to a gene: 4. Germline V CDR1 and CDR2: SGHRS, YFSETQ. The DNA for the CDR3 is TGCGCCAGCAGCTTGGGAGGGACAGGGGAGTACGAGCAGTACTTC. Translated: CASSLGGTGEYEQYF.

The V and J genes are TRBV5-1 and TRBJ2-3, with 8 positions matching TRBD1. J was trimmed by 0 bases and V by 0 bases; bases with no gene match: 6. The CDR3 is 17 amino acids. The V gene's germline CDR1 is SGHRS and CDR2 YFSETQ. CDR3 DNA sequence: TGCGCCAGCAGCTTGGCCCCGACAGGGGCTAGCACAGATACGCAGTATTTT. It encodes CASSLAPTGASTDTQYF.

The V call is TRBV5-1, the J call TRBJ2-1; the D gene is possibly TRBD1 (7 bases). CDR1 is SGHRS, CDR2 YFSETQ, per germline. The CDR3 extends over 16 amino acids. V shed 8 bases and J shed 4 bases, with 22 bases lying between them. CDR3 in DNA: TGCGCCAGTCCCTATGGGCGGGACAGATTTTACAATGAGCAGTTCTTC. It is translated as CASPYGRDRFYNEQFF.

The V gene is TRBV7-9, the J gene TRBJ2-7, with 7 bases matching TRBD1. V lost 5 bases to trimming and J lost 6 bases; unmatched junction nucleotides: 7. The CDR3 extends over 13 amino acids. The V gene's germline CDR1 is SEHNR and CDR2 FQNEAQ (reference sequence). The CDR3 sequence: CASSPTGSGEQYF. In nucleotides, the CDR3 is TGTGCCAGCAGCCCGACAGGGAGCGGCGAGCAGTACTTC.

The chain uses TRBV6-5 and TRBJ2-7; 7 bases match TRBD1. The CDR3 is made up of 13 amino acids. Germline CDR1 MNHEY, CDR2 SVGAGI. V was pared by 6 bases and J by 5 bases, with 7 bases of the junction left unmatched. This CDR3 reads CASRPAGGNEQYF. The CDR3 bases are TGTGCCAGCAGACCGGCAGGGGGAAACGAGCAGTACTTC.

V usage is TRBV9 and J usage is TRBJ1-1, with TRBD1 matching 7 bases. Per germline, CDR1 SGDLS and CDR2 YYNGEE. V was clipped by 4 bases and J by 3 bases; unmatched bases: 9. There are 15 residues in the CDR3. In DNA form, the CDR3 reads TGTGCCAGCAGCTCTCACAGGGGAATAGACACTGAAGCTTTCTTT. Its translation: CASSSHRGIDTEAFF.

The V and J genes are TRBV7-3 and TRBJ1-1; 7 bases agree with TRBD1. CDR1 and CDR2 from the germline V gene are SGHTA and FQGTGA. The CDR3 has 13 amino acids. The V and J ends lost 6 bases and 1 base, in that order; junction bases with no gene match: 2. In DNA, the CDR3 is TGTGCCAGCAGTACAGGGGCGAACACTGAAGCTTTCTTT. Residues: CASSTGANTEAFF.

This chain connects TRBV18 to TRBJ1-4, with TRBD1 as a possible D gene (6 bases). In germline, CDR1 is KGHSH, CDR2 LQKENI. V lost 2 bases and J lost 6, with 19 bases in between. The length of the CDR3 is 17 residues. CDR3 bases: TGTGCCAGCTCACCAACTGCGAGGGGGAGAGGGGATGAAAAACTGTTTTTT. Translating gives CASSPTARGRGDEKLFF.

Remarks on this clone: The junction departs from germline at one end; a sequencing error may be responsible. V gene TRBV3-1 (or the pseudogene TRBV3-2) combines with J gene TRBJ1-6, with TRBD1 matching over 8 bases. Per the germline V gene, CDR1 is LGHDT and CDR2 is YNNKEL (reference sequence). The CDR3 sequence is 15 residues long. CDR3 amino acids: CASSQGTGIYSPLYF. The CDR3 DNA reads TGTGCCAGCAGCCAAGGGACAGGGATTTATTCACCCCTCTACTTT.

This chain connects TRBV2 to TRBJ1-5; TRBD1 matches 7 bases. This CDR3 has 14 amino acids. Germline V gene lookup returns CDR1 SNHLY and CDR2 FYNNEI. V trimming: 5 bases; J trimming: 5 bases; junction bases outside the gene matches: 6. The CDR3 region has the DNA TGTGCCAGCAGTAGGGGACAGAACTATCAGCCCCAGCATTTT. It specifies CASSRGQNYQPQHF. The full variable domain, in which reference TRBV2 and TRBJ1-5 provide the parts outside the CDR3, is EPEVTQTPSHQVTQMGQEVILRCVPISNHLYFYWYRQILGQKVEFLVSFYNNEISEKSEIFDDQFSVERPDGSNFTLKIRSTKLEDSAMYFCASSRGQNYQPQHFGDGTRLSIL.

V is TRBV27 and J is TRBJ1-1; weak D call: TRBD1 (5 bases). Trimming removed 6 bases from V and 1 base from J, with 12 bases in between. The CDR3 consists of 14 residues. CDR1 and CDR2 (germline): MNHEY, SMNVEV (reference sequence). The DNA of the CDR3 is TGTGCCAGCAGGCTCGGACACTCGAACACTGAAGCTTTCTTT. It is translated as CASRLGHSNTEAFF.

This chain links TRBV9 with TRBJ1-2, with D hard to call. The V gene's germline CDR1 is SGDLS and CDR2 YYNGEE. V was trimmed by 4 bases and J by 8 bases, leaving 21 bases between them. CDR3 size: 15 residues. The CDR3, as DNA: TGTGCCAGCAGCTCAATGTCGACGGGTCCATACGGCTACACCTTC. It encodes CASSSMSTGPYGYTF.

The genes are TRBV5-4 and TRBJ2-1; 10 nucleotides align to TRBD2. V lost 2 bases to trimming and J lost 7 bases; unmatched junction nucleotides: 6. This CDR3 contains 15 residues. Germline CDR1 is SGHNT and CDR2 is YYREEE (reference sequence). CDR3 amino acids: CASSFGAGGWNEQFF. The CDR3 nucleotides read TGTGCCAGCAGCTTTGGAGCGGGGGGGTGGAATGAGCAGTTCTTC.

The gene calls are TRBV11-1 and TRBJ1-2; possible D gene TRBD1, 5 bases. V gave up 3 bases and J gave up 4 bases, with 18 bases separating them. Germline V lookup: CDR1 SGHAT, CDR2 FQDESV (reference sequence). The CDR3 loop spans 16 amino acids. CDR3 sequence: CASSLGSAGLGYGYTF. CDR3 bases: TGTGCCAGCAGCTTGGGGAGCGCGGGGCTCGGCTATGGCTACACCTTC.

This chain links TRBV6-2 or TRBV6-3 with TRBJ2-1; 9 bases map to TRBD2. The germline V gene has CDR1 MNHEY and CDR2 SVGEGT. The CDR3 sequence is 16 residues long. J lost 3 bases, V lost 5 bases, and 8 bases had no gene match. CDR3 nucleotides: TGTGCCAGCAGTGGACTAGCGCCAGAAGACTACAATGAGCAGTTCTTC. Translation gives CASSGLAPEDYNEQFF.